This T cell receptor beta chain was obtained from a study of T-cell memory formation after mild COVID-19. TCRdb fed the 5' RACE reads into MiXCR, producing one record per CDR3 protein. In the table there are about 240,000 distinct CDR3 sequences, approximately 9% of which are singletons. Germline-derived CDR1 and CDR2 are MNHNY and SVGAGI (reference sequence). The CDR3 is 16 residues long. V trimming: 4 bases; J trimming: 5 bases; junction bases outside the gene matches: 5. Study findings and constraints: Contracting CD4+ clones were located mainly in CM and EM, and CD8+ clones in EMRA.

Points on this clonotype: The antigen remains unidentified.

The clonotype was recovered from a man younger than 35 who had mild COVID-19 (a few samples of this study predate the infection). Cell type and time point are not known. The chain uses TRBV6-6 and TRBJ2-2; TRBD1 aligns across 12 bases. Material for sequencing was PBMCs or a T cell subset sorted from them (not recorded which). This chain's CDR3 is CASSSRDRGRTGELFF. CDR3 bases: TGTGCCAGCAGTTCCCGGGACAGGGGGCGAACCGGGGAGCTGTTTTTT.